This note documents a single TCR beta chain sequence. PCR amplification relied on 60 Vbeta primers (plus 13 Jbeta primers). Using immunoSEQ multiplex PCR, the repertoire was profiled, and TCRdb retains in-frame clones only, with some absent. The sample lists around 92,000 clones; roughly 76% were seen once. The sample originates from a study of cytomegalovirus exposure and HLA in healthy donors. V was trimmed by 3 bases and J by 4 bases, leaving 15 bases between them. In germline, CDR1 is MGHRA, CDR2 YSYEKL. This CDR3 has 15 residues. The chain joins TRBV4-1 to TRBJ1-2; D might be TRBD1 (6 bases). The TCR originated in a human donor in good health. Specimen: PBMCs. The CDR3 DNA is TGCGCCAGCAGCCATGAACAGGGAGTACTCTATGGCTACACCTTC. Its protein is CASSHEQGVLYGYTF.